Detailed here is one TCR beta chain. Its antigen is still unknown. No much larger clone is present one base from it, and per-base qualities are unavailable. This entry comes from a study of blood T cell repertoires in COVID-19 (dated by TCRdb to the early 2020s). Broadly, across the study: Collaborator samples came from the United States, Italy and Spain and covered acute and convalescent phases of COVID-19. A freely available public database, intended as a resource for researchers studying the immune response to SARS-CoV-2, is where the repertoires were released. Where HLA class I and class II types were available, the types were taken from metadata supplied by the sample provider, not from assay-based typing. The material from the prospective study consisted of cDNA or gDNA derived from T cells, B-cell-depleted T cells, or PBMCs. Samples came from the ongoing ImmuneRACE study (first 160 participants) plus 1,254 subjects from 6 global collaborators. Sample metadata almost always included a de-identified subject ID, COVID-19 status, age in years and sex. The dataset comprised deeply sampled blood TCRbeta repertoires from subjects exposed to, actively infected with, or recovered from COVID-19.

Findings and caveats that apply to the study as a whole: Clinical and demographic metadata were provided uncurated, with the amount varying by source and participant.

TCRbeta CDR3 regions were amplified from genomic DNA by means of the immunoSEQ Assay, a bias-controlled multiplex PCR. The original methods were these. The number of nucleated cells in each sample was estimated from the amplification of reference gene primers within the assay. To quantify the absolute abundance of each unique TCRbeta CDR3 rearrangement, sequence reads were collapsed and filtered. For each sample, productive Simpson clonality was calculated by taking the square root of Simpson's diversity index across productive rearrangements. In its TCRdb copy, this immuneACCESS table keeps in-frame sequences only and misses some clones. Where compared with another copy, unresolved V genes explain less than half of these, and the others have no known cause. D and trimming were read from the DNA, whereas the V and J calls and clone size are those reported in that table. Here the sample has some 430,000 clones; 90% occur a single time. Of the sample, 0.6% is held by the ten largest clones.

Participants in the prospective study were aged about 18 to 95 years, lived in under 30 United States geographic areas, and enrolled through a virtual design. In the prospective study, participants were assigned to cohorts based on the clinical history participants reported in a screening survey and a study questionnaire. For ImmuneRACE Cohort 3, a participant was defined as recovered based on two consecutive negative NP/OP PCR tests, clearance by a healthcare professional, or resolution of symptoms. In the prospective study, mobile phlebotomists collected whole blood, serum and a nasopharyngeal or oropharyngeal swab from each participant. Additional blood draws and questionnaires over an approximately 2-month period could optionally be provided by prospective study participants. Before DNA extraction, blood samples from the prospective study were shipped at room temperature or frozen. The CDR3 goes from the cysteine to the phenylalanine over 16 residues. Only CDR3 DNA remains: 48 bases, in frame from the first base. Germline trimming amounts to 0 bases on V and 3 bases on J, with 4 as the count of junction bases outside the gene matches. CDR1 and CDR2 (LGHNA, YNFKEQ) derive from the germline V gene.

The chain couples TRBV4-2 to TRBJ2-2, and TRBD2 matches 7 of the central bases. This clonotype was sampled from a man younger than 35 who had recovered from COVID-19. Sequenced: PBMCs or T cells enriched from blood (not recorded which). The DNA is as follows: TGTGCCAGCAGCCAAGAGGGAGGGGCCGACACCGGGGAGCTGTTTTTT. It encodes CASSQEGGADTGELFF.